The entry below gives a single TCR beta chain sequence along with its context. Its cognate antigen is unknown. The same CDR3 can be traced to other DNA sequences in this sample. The sample originates from a study of shared clonotypes between healthy human individuals. Study results and caveats: Researchers sampled only blood; tissue repertoires likely differ.

Clones were sequenced by immunoSEQ multiplex PCR, and TCRdb holds only the in-frame ones, with some missing. Among millions of clones listed, approximately 94% were seen once. Naive CD8 isolation took CD45RO-negative cells positively selected for CCR7 and excluded terminally differentiated effector memory CD45RA+ cells. The trim removed 1 base at V and 4 bases at J, leaving 2 bases unmatched. CDR1 and CDR2 from the germline V gene are GTSNPN and SVGIG (reference sequence). The CDR3 has 14 amino acids. Material for sequencing was naive CD8+ T cells sorted from blood. The TCR was taken from a man between 18 and 29 years old in good health. V is TRBV30 and J is TRBJ2-3; 10 bases map to TRBD2. The CDR3 protein is CAWSEAGGADTQYF. DNA of the CDR3: TGTGCCTGGAGTGAAGCGGGGGGGGCAGATACGCAGTATTTT. The full variable domain, with the rest looked up from reference TRBV30 and TRBJ2-3, is SQTIHQWPATLVQPVGSPLSLECTVEGTSNPNLYWYRQAAGRGLQLLFYSVGIGQISSEVPQNLSASRPQDRQFILSSKKLLLSDSGFYLCAWSEAGGADTQYFGPGTRLTVL.